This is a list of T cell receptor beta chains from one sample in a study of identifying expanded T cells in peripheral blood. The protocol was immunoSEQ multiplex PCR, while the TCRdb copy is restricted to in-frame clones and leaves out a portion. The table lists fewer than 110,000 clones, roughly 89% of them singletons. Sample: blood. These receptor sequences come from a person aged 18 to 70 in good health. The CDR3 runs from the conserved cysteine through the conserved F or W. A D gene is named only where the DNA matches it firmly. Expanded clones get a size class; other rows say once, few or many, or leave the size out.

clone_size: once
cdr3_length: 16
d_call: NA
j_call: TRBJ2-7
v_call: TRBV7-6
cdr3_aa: CASSSSSDRGPYEQYF
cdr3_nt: TGTGCCAGCAGCTCTAGTTCAGATAGGGGACCCTACGAGCAGTACTTC

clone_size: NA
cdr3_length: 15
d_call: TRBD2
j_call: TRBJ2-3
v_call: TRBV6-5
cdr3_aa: CASSLDWGGADTQYF
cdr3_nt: TGTGCCAGCAGCCTCGACTGGGGGGGGGCAGATACGCAGTATTTT

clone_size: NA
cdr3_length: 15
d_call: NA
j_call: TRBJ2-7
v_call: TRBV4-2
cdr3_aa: CASSPGQGPSVEQYF
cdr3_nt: TGTGCCAGCAGCCCCGGTCAGGGGCCCTCGGTCGAGCAGTACTTC

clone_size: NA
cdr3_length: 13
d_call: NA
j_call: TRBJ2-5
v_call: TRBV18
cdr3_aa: CASSPPTRETQYF
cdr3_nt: TGTGCCAGCTCACCACCAACGCGCGAGACCCAGTACTTC

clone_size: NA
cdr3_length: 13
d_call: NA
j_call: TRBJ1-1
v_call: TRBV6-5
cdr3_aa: CASSRPREGFAFF
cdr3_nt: TGTGCCAGCAGTAGACCCCGCGAGGGTTTTGCTTTCTTT

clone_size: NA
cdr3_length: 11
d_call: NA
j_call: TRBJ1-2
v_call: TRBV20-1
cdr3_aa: CSAALNYGYTF
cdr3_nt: TGCAGTGCCGCTCTTAACTATGGCTACACCTTC

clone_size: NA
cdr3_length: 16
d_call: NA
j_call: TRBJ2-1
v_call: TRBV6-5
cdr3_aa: CASSYHRRLSYNEQFF
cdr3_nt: TGTGCCAGCAGCTACCACCGACGGCTATCCTACAATGAGCAGTTCTTC

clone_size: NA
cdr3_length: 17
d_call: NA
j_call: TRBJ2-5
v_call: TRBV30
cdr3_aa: CAWSVLRLNRVQETQYF
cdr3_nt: TGTGCCTGGAGTGTACTCCGCCTAAACAGGGTCCAAGAGACCCAGTACTTC

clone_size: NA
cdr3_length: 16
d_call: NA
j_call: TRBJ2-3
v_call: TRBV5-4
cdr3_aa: CASSLGSPASTDTQYF
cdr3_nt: TGTGCCAGCAGCTTGGGGAGTCCGGCTAGCACAGATACGCAGTATTTT

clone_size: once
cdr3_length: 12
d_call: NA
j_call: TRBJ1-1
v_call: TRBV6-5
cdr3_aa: CASWAWNTEAFF
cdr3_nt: TGTGCCAGTTGGGCGTGGAACACTGAAGCTTTCTTT

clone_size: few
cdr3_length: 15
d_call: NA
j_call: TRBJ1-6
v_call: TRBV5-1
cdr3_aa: CASSFSTAADSPLHF
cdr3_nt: TGCGCCAGCAGCTTTTCCACGGCAGCAGATTCACCCCTCCACTTT

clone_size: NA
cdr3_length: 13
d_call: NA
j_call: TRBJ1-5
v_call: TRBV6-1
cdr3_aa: CASRDYSNQPQHF
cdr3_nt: TGTGCCAGCAGAGATTATAGCAATCAGCCCCAGCATTTT

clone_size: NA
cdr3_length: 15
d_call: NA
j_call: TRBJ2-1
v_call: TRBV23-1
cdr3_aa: CASSHEASGDNEQFF
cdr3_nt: TGCGCCAGCAGTCATGAGGCCTCGGGGGACAATGAGCAGTTCTTC

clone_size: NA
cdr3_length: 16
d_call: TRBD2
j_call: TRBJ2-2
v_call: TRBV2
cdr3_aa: CASRPGGGANTGELFF
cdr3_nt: TGTGCCAGCAGGCCCGGGGGGGGCGCAAACACCGGGGAGCTGTTTTTT

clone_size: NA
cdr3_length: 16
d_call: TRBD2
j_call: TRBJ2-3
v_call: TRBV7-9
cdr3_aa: CASSLDLAGGTDTQYF
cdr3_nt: TGTGCCAGCAGCTTAGATCTAGCGGGGGGCACAGATACGCAGTATTTT